These 16 T cell receptor beta chains share one sample of origin, sequenced in a study of regulatory T cells in long-lasting Graves disease. CDR3-region Arm-PCR and iRepertoire HTBI primers produced the TCR beta libraries. TCRdb ran MiXCR on the multiplex PCR reads and lists one entry per CDR3 protein. The sample includes a few hundred thousand distinct CDR3 sequences, about a quarter seen only once; the top ten take approximately 25%. Time point of the sample: persistent/refractory GD, antithyroid drugs over 5 years with positive TRAb. Preparation of the TCR library used RNA extracted from PBMCs. Sequencing was performed on peripheral blood mononuclear cells (PBMCs), taken when the disease was refractory, from a patient treated with antithyroid drugs. The receptors stem from a female donor with Graves disease.

This clonotype appeared a few times. The CDR3 does not end in the conserved phenylalanine or tryptophan, so this is likely a read error. Because the CDR3's place on the DNA is in doubt, the DNA is left out and the CDR3 is given as listed by TCRdb. The V gene is TRBV18, the J gene TRBJ2-1. CDR1 and CDR2 from the germline V gene are KGHSH and LQKENI. Including both end residues, the CDR3 is 8 amino acids long. CDR3 residues: CASSPLSS.

Comment on this clonotype: A much more abundant neighbour one base away suggests this may be a read error. The chain recombines TRBV7-2 with TRBJ1-1; D gene unclear. Trimming stripped 1 base from V and 1 base from J, with 7 bases between. Germline CDR1 SGHTA, CDR2 FQGNSA. This CDR3 contains 14 residues. The DNA of the CDR3 is TGTGCCAGCAGCTTAGTTTCCCGGAACACTGAAGCTTTCTTT. Residues: CASSLVSRNTEAFF.

About this clonotype: A much bigger clone sits one base away, suggesting this may be a read error. The rearrangement uses TRBV5-1 and TRBJ1-6; D remains unclear. Trimming stripped 6 bases from V and 7 bases from J, with 17 bases between. This CDR3 contains 15 residues. The germline gives CDR1 SGHRS, CDR2 YFSETQ. The CDR3: CASNFEGRRNSPLHF. DNA of the CDR3: TGCGCCAGCAACTTTGAGGGAAGGAGGAATTCACCCCTCCACTTT.

This clonotype was counted a few times. The V and J genes are TRBV4-1 and TRBJ1-4; possibly TRBD1 for D (5 bases). Germline V gene lookup returns CDR1 MGHRA and CDR2 YSYEKL. V was clipped by 2 bases and J by 8 bases, with 15 bases between them. There are 15 residues in the CDR3. CDR3 loop: CASSQSNQGGEKLFF. As DNA, the CDR3 is TGCGCCAGCAGCCAAAGTAATCAGGGAGGGGAAAAACTGTTTTTT.

The chain links TRBV20-1 to TRBJ2-7; no definite D call. Looked up from germline, CDR1 is DFQATT and CDR2 is SNEGSKA (reference sequence). Trimming stripped 1 base from V and 4 bases from J, with 14 bases between. The CDR3 loop spans 14 amino acids. The CDR3 here is CSARGSPSIYEQYF. The CDR3 DNA reads TGCAGTGCTAGAGGCTCGCCCTCTATATACGAGCAGTACTTC.

J is TRBJ2-5 and V is TRBV7-2; perhaps TRBD1 as D (5 bases). CDR3 length: 17 amino acids. V lost 1 base and J 6 bases, leaving 21 bases between the germline ends. Germline lookup yields CDR1 SGHTA and CDR2 FQGNSA. CDR3 region: CASSLVGTGWGLKTQYF. The DNA of the CDR3 is TGTGCCAGCAGCTTAGTGGGCACAGGCTGGGGTCTTAAGACCCAGTACTTC.

In this sample, this clonotype turned up many times. The genes are TRBV2 and TRBJ2-2, with a tentative D call TRBD2 (6 bases). CDR1 is SNHLY and CDR2 is FYNNEI in the germline V gene. The germline V and J ends were trimmed by 3 bases and 5 bases, with 10 bases remaining between them. The CDR3 has 14 amino acids. The CDR3 spells CASSETSLTGELFF. For the CDR3, the DNA is TGTGCCAGCAGTGAGACTAGTCTGACCGGGGAGCTGTTTTTT.

This clonotype has more than one count but fewer than ten. The chain recombines TRBV15 with TRBJ2-2; 8 nucleotides line up with TRBD2. V shed 3 bases, J shed 0 bases, and the junction held 6 bases outside the gene matches. CDR3 length equals 17 residues. Germline CDR1 reads LNHNV; CDR2 reads YYDKDF (reference sequence). This chain's CDR3 is CATSSESSGSNTGELFF. CDR3 DNA: TGTGCCACCAGCAGTGAATCTAGCGGGTCGAACACCGGGGAGCTGTTTTTT. Drawing the rest from reference TRBV15 and TRBJ2-2, the complete variable domain is DAMVIQNPRYQVTQFGKPVTLSCSQTLNHNVMYWYQQKSSQAPKLLFHYYDKDFNNEADTPDNFQSRRPNTSFCFLDIRSPGLGDTAMYLCATSSESSGSNTGELFFGEGSRLTVL.

This clonotype occurred many times. J is TRBJ1-6 and V is TRBV2; D is unclear. Trimming pared 6 bases from V and 8 bases from J, leaving 17 bases between. The CDR3 is 15 residues long. The V gene's germline CDR1 is SNHLY and CDR2 FYNNEI. CDR3 sequence reads: CASSPTRTRDSPLHF. The CDR3 DNA reads as TGTGCCAGCAGCCCAACCCGGACTAGAGATTCACCCCTCCACTTT.

The sample holds a few counts of this clonotype. The chain carries TRBV7-3 and TRBJ1-2, with D perhaps TRBD1 (5 bases). Trimming pared 5 bases from V and 1 base from J, leaving 11 bases between. Germline V gives CDR1 SGHTA, CDR2 FQGTGA. This CDR3 region has 14 residues. The CDR3 nucleotides are TGTGCCAGCAGCCCACAGGCGCATAACTATGGCTACACCTTC. It yields the protein CASSPQAHNYGYTF.

The sample holds a few counts of this clonotype. This chain uses TRBV7-9 with TRBJ2-5, with a tentative D call TRBD1 (5 bases). V was clipped by 4 bases and J by 0 bases, with 18 bases between them. The CDR3 runs 17 residues. Germline CDR1 SEHNR, CDR2 FQNEAQ (reference sequence). The CDR3 bases are TGTGCCAGCAGCTCCAACTCTCTCATGGACAACCAAGAGACCCAGTACTTC. Translating gives CASSSNSLMDNQETQYF.

The V call is TRBV19, the J call TRBJ1-5, with D hard to call. V lost 5 bases and J lost 0, with 11 bases in between. Germline CDR1 and CDR2: LNHDA and SQIVND (reference sequence). There are 15 residues in the CDR3. The CDR3 sequence is CASSRAPNSNQPQHF. Here the CDR3 DNA reads TGTGCCAGTAGTCGGGCTCCAAATAGCAATCAGCCCCAGCATTTT. Supplemented by reference TRBV19 and TRBJ1-5, the full variable domain reads DGGITQSPKYLFRKEGQNVTLSCEQNLNHDAMYWYRQDPGQGLRLIYYSQIVNDFQKGDIAEGYSVSREKKESFPLTVTSAQKNPTAFYLCASSRAPNSNQPQHFGDGTRLSIL.

In this sample, this clonotype turned up a few times. This chain joins TRBV9 and TRBJ2-1, with D hard to call. The CDR3 covers 15 residues. The germline V gene has CDR1 SGDLS and CDR2 YYNGEE. Trimming took off 0 bases at V and 0 bases at J, with 7 bases between the two ends. The CDR3 DNA is TGTGCCAGCAGCGTAGATGGCGACTCCTACAATGAGCAGTTCTTC. This sequence encodes CASSVDGDSYNEQFF.

The chain is built from TRBV4-3 and TRBJ2-1; no reliable D call. Germline values: CDR1 LGHNA, CDR2 YSLEER. This CDR3 spans 15 amino acids. The V end was cut by 2 bases, the J end by 5 bases, with 13 bases between. CDR3 protein: CASSQLPLPNNEQFF. The CDR3 region has the DNA TGCGCCAGCAGCCAATTACCCCTCCCCAACAATGAGCAGTTCTTC.

Many counts were recorded for this clonotype. V and J are TRBV7-2 and TRBJ2-7; 8 positions match TRBD1. Germline V gene lookup returns CDR1 SGHTA and CDR2 FQGNSA. The CDR3 covers 15 residues. Trimming cost V 0 bases and J 2 bases; bases outside gene matches: 3. Written as DNA, the CDR3 is TGTGCCAGCAGCTTAGCCCCGGGACAGGCCTACGAGCAGTACTTC. Encoded protein: CASSLAPGQAYEQYF.

This clonotype was observed at least ten times. The rearrangement links TRBV11-2 to TRBJ1-1; D unresolved. The CDR3 has 10 amino acids. Germline V gene data show CDR1 as SGHAT and CDR2 as FQNNGV. The V gene lost 0 bases and the J gene lost 10 bases, with 3 bases spanning the gap. The CDR3 region is CASSLEGAFF. As DNA, the CDR3 is TGTGCCAGCAGCTTAGAAGGAGCTTTCTTT. Variable domain in full (rest from reference TRBV11-2 and TRBJ1-1): EAGVAQSPRYKIIEKRQSVAFWCNPISGHATLYWYQQILGQGPKLLIQFQNNGVVDDSQLPKDRFSAERLKGVDSTLKIQPAKLEDSAVYLCASSLEGAFFGQGTRLTVV.